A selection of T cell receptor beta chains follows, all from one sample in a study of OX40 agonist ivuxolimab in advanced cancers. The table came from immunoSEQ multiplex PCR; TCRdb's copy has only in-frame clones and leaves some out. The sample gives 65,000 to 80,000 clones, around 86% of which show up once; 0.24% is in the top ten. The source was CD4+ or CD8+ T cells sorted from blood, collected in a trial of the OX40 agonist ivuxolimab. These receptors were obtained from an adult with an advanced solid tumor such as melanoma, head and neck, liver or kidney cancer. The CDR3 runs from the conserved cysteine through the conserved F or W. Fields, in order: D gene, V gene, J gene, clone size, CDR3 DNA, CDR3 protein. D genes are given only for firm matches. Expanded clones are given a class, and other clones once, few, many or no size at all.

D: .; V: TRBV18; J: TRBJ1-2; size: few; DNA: TGTGCCAGCTCACCACCGAACAGCCCTAACTATGGCTACACCTTC; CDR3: CASSPPNSPNYGYTF
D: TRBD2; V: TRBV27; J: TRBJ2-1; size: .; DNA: TGTGCCAGCAGTTCCCCCCTAGCGGGAGCCTACAATGAGCAGTTCTTC; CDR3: CASSSPLAGAYNEQFF
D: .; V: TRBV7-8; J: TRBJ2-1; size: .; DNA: TGTGCCAGCAGCTTAGTGCCGTCCTACAATGAGCAGTTCTTC; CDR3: CASSLVPSYNEQFF
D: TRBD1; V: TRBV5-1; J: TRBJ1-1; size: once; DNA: TGCGCCAGCAGCTTGAGGGGGCAGAACACTGAAGCTTTCTTT; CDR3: CASSLRGQNTEAFF
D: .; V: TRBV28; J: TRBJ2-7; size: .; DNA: TGTGCCAGCAGTTTGGATCAAACCTACGAGCAGTACTTC; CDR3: CASSLDQTYEQYF
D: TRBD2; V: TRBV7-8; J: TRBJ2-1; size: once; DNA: TGTGCTAGCAGCCCCGGACTAGCGGGATACAATGAGCAGTTCTTC; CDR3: CASSPGLAGYNEQFF
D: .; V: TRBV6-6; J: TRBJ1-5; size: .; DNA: TGTGCCAGCAGCCGGGTGATGGGAGCTCAGCCCCAGCATTTT; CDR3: CASSRVMGAQPQHF
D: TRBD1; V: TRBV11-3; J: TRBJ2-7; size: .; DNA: TGTGCCAGCAGCCCAGACAGGGGGAAGCAGTACTTC; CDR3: CASSPDRGKQYF
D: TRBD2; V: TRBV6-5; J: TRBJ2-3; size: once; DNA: TGTGCCAGCAGACATGGGGCGGGAGGGGCAGATACGCAGTATTTT; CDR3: CASRHGAGGADTQYF
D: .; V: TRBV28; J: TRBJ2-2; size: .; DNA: TGTGCCAGCAATTGGGGGAACACCGGGGAGCTGTTTTTT; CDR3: CASNWGNTGELFF
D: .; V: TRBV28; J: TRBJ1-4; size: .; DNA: TGTGCCAGCAGTTTCGGTAGGGGTCGTAAACTGTTTTTT; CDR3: CASSFGRGRKLFF
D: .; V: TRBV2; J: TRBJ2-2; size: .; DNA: TGTGCCAGCAGTGGCGGGGTCCAGAACACCGGGGAGCTGTTTTTT; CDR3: CASSGGVQNTGELFF
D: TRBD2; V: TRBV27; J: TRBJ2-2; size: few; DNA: TGTGCCAGCAAGGGAGGGGATGGACAGAACACCGGGGAGCTGTTTTTT; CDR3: CASKGGDGQNTGELFF
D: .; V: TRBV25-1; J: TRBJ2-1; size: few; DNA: TGTGCCAGCAGTGAAAGACTAGGGTCCTACAATGAGCAGTTCTTC; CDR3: CASSERLGSYNEQFF
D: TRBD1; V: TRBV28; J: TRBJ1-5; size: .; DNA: TGTGCCAGCGGCCTGCTGAAGGCGGACAGGGCTAGCAATCAGCCCCAGCATTTT; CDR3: CASGLLKADRASNQPQHF
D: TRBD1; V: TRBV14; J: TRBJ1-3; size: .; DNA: TGTGCCAGCAGCCCCACAGGGGCCTCTGGAAACACCATATATTTT; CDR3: CASSPTGASGNTIYF
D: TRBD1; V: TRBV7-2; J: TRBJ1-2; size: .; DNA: TGTGCCAGCAGCCCACAACCGGGACAGGGGAACGGCTACACCTTC; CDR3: CASSPQPGQGNGYTF
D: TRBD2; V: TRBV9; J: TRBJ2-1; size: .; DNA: TGTGCCAGCAGCGTAGCCGCGGGAGGCCAATATTCCAATGAGCAGTTCTTC; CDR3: CASSVAAGGQYSNEQFF
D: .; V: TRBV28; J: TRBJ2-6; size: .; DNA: TGTGCCAGCAGTTCCCCACCTGGGAGGAGAGGCTCTGGGGCCAACGTCCTGACTTTC; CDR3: CASSSPPGRRGSGANVLTF
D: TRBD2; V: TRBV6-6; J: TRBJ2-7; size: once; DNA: TGTGCCAGCAGTTCACTGACTAGCGGGAGAGACGAGCAGTACTTC; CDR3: CASSSLTSGRDEQYF
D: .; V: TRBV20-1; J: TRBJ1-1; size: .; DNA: TGCAGTGCTAGAGATCAGAACAGGGCTTTCTTT; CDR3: CSARDQNRAFF
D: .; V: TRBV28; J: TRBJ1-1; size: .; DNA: TGTGTCACGACGGGACATTTGAACACTGAAGCTTTCTTT; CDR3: CVTTGHLNTEAFF
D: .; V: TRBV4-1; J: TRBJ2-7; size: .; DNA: TGCGCCAGCAGCCAAGGGTTCTCCGACTACGAGCAGTACTTC; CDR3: CASSQGFSDYEQYF
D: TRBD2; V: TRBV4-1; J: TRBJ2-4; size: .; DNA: TGCGCCAGCAGCCAAGATCAGACTAGCGGGAGGTCACACATTCAGTACTTC; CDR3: CASSQDQTSGRSHIQYF
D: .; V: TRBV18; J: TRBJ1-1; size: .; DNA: TGTGCCAGCTCACCCTCCGAAAACACTGAAGCTTTCTTT; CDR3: CASSPSENTEAFF
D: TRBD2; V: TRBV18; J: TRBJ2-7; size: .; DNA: TGTGCCAGCTCCGGGACTAGCGGGACCTACGAGCAGTACTTC; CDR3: CASSGTSGTYEQYF
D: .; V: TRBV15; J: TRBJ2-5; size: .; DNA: TGTGCCACCAGCAGAGATTCGAGTTCGTGGGAGACCCAGTACTTC; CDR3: CATSRDSSSWETQYF
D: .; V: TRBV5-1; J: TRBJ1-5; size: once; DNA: TGCGCCAGCAGCTTATCAGGGAGCAATCAGCCCCAGCATTTT; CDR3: CASSLSGSNQPQHF
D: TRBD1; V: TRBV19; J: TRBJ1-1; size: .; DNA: TGTGCCAGTAGTGCCGACAGGGTTGTGAACACTGAAGCTTTCTTT; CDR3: CASSADRVVNTEAFF
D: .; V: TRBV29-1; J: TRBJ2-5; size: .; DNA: TGCAGCGTTGAGGGACTGGGGGCCCCAGAGACCCAGTACTTC; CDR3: CSVEGLGAPETQYF
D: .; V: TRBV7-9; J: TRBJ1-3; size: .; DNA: TGTGCCAGCAGCCAGTGGGGGGCTGGAAACACCATATATTTT; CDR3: CASSQWGAGNTIYF
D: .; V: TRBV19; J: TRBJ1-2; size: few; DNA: TGTGCCAGTAGTCGGGGCAGGGGAGGTTATGGCTACACCTTC; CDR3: CASSRGRGGYGYTF
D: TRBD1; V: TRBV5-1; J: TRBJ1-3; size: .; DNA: TGCGCCAGCAGCGTGGGACAGGGGGCGATTTCTCGTCTCGGAAACACCATATATTTT; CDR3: CASSVGQGAISRLGNTIYF
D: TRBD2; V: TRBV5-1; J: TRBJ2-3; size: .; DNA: TGCGCCAGCAGCTTGGGGGCGGGAGTGAGCACAGATACGCAGTATTTT; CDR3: CASSLGAGVSTDTQYF
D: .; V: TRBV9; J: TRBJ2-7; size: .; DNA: TGTGCCAGCAGCGCAAACAGCGACATCCAGCCCTACGAGCAGTACTTC; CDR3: CASSANSDIQPYEQYF
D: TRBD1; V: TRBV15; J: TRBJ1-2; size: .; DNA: TGTGCCACCAGCAGAGATCGGACAGGGGCTAACTATGGCTACACCTTC; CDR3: CATSRDRTGANYGYTF
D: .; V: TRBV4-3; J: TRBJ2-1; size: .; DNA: TGCGCCAGCAGCCAAGAGGCAGGGTCAGGATACAATGAGCAGTTCTTC; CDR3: CASSQEAGSGYNEQFF
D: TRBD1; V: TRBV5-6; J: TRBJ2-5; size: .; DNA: TGTGCCAGCAGCTTGAAAGGGACAGGGGTTCGAGAGACCCAGTACTTC; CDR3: CASSLKGTGVRETQYF
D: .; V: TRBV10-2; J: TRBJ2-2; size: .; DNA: TGCGCCAGCAGTGAGTCTGGACGGAACACCGGGGAGCTGTTTTTT; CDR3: CASSESGRNTGELFF
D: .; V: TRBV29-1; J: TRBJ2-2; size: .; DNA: TGCAGCGCTGGGGCACTAGCAGCCACCGGGGAGCTGTTTTTT; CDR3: CSAGALAATGELFF
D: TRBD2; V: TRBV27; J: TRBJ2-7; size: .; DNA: TGTGCCAGCAGCCGACGGCTAGCGGGCTCCTACGAGCAGTACTTC; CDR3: CASSRRLAGSYEQYF